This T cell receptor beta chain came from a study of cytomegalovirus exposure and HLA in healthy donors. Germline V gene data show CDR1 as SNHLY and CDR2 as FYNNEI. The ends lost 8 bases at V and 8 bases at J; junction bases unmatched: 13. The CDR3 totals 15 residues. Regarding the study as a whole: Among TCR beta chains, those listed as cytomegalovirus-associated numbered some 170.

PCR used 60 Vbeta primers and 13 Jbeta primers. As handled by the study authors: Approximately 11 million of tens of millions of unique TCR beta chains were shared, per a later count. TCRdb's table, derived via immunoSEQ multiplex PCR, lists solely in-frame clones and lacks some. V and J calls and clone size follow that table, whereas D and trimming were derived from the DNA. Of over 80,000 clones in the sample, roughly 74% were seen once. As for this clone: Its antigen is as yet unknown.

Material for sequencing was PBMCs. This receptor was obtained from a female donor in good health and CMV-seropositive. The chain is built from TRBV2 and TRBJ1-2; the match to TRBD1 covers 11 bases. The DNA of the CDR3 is TGTGCCAGCCCTGGAGGGACAGGGGGAAGTTTAGGCTACACCTTC. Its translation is CASPGGTGGSLGYTF.